The following is a TCR beta chain sequence with its context. The CDR3 is 15 residues long. Germline loops: CDR1 SNHLY, CDR2 FYNNEI. The V end lost 7 bases, the J end lost 5 bases, and 20 bases lay between the germline ends. The source of the sample is a study of sequential checkpoint blockade in melanoma. The wider study: Maintenance nivolumab came after either treatment sequence.

Only in-frame clones appear in the TCRdb table, and some are missing; sequencing was by immunoSEQ multiplex PCR. The table shows 12,000 to 15,000 clones, with around 69% occurring only once. Treatment in this sample: randomized to nivolumab then ipilimumab (arm A) or the reverse (arm B). The chain recombines TRBV2 with TRBJ2-5; weak D call: TRBD2 (5 bases). The TCR comes from a human donor with melanoma. The sequences come from CD8+ T cells sorted from blood (inferred from file names), collected from a patient given nivolumab and ipilimumab in sequence. This chain's CDR3 is CASTPPSGSGETQYF. CDR3 DNA: TGTGCCAGCACCCCCCCCTCGGGATCTGGGGAGACCCAGTACTTC. Full variable domain (remainder filled in from reference TRBV2 and TRBJ2-5): EPEVTQTPSHQVTQMGQEVILRCVPISNHLYFYWYRQILGQKVEFLVSFYNNEISEKSEIFDDQFSVERPDGSNFTLKIRSTKLEDSAMYFCASTPPSGSGETQYFGPGTRLLVL.